This TCR beta chain was sequenced in a study of T cells in tuberculosis. Sorting used thawed, overnight-rested PBMC stained with anti-CD3, a viability dye and GMM-loaded CD1B tetramer. C32 glucose monomycolate from Rhodococcus equi was loaded onto the CD1B tetramers. Germline V gene lookup returns CDR1 MGHRA and CDR2 YSYEKL. The CDR3 totals 14 residues. V was pared by 3 bases and J by 3 bases, with 12 bases between. Generated by immunoSEQ multiplex PCR, the TCRdb table keeps only in-frame clones and is missing some. The data show 55,000 to 60,000 clones, 70% to 90% seen once. The rearrangement uses TRBV4-1 and TRBJ2-7; TRBD1 might be the D (5 bases). The sample was CD1b-GMM tetramer-negative cells sorted from PBMCs. The sequence derives from an adult woman with latent tuberculosis. DNA for the CDR3: TGCGCCAGCAGCCAGCCTGGTGACAGCTACGAGCAGTACTTC. It specifies CASSQPGDSYEQYF.